These 5 T cell receptor beta chains originate from one sample sequenced in a study of tumour-infiltrating T cells in Burkitt lymphoma. Data came from immunoSEQ multiplex PCR; TCRdb stores just in-frame clones and leaves some out. The profile covers approximately 46,000 clones, with roughly 31% appearing a single time and roughly 2.8% taken by the ten largest. Sequenced input: tumor tissue. These receptors all come from a human donor with Burkitt lymphoma.

The chain employs TRBV7-2 and TRBJ1-5, with 7 bases that match TRBD1. Per germline, CDR1 SGHTA and CDR2 FQGNSA. CDR3 length: 22 amino acids. With 0 bases clipped from V and 1 base from J, the junction kept 21 bases outside the gene matches. DNA of the CDR3: TGTGCCAGCAGCTTAGCGCCTAGGCTGACAGGGAGGGGAGTCAGGAGCAATCAGCCCCAGCATTTT. Translation: CASSLAPRLTGRGVRSNQPQHF.

This chain connects TRBV29-1 to TRBJ2-4; TRBD1 is a possible D gene (6 bases). The CDR3 loop spans 16 amino acids. In germline, CDR1 is SQVTM, CDR2 ANQGSEA. Trimming removed 6 bases at V and 1 base at J, with 19 bases between. DNA of the CDR3: TGCAGCGTGACCCTAGGGGGTAGGACGGCCAAAAACATTCAGTACTTC. Protein sequence: CSVTLGGRTAKNIQYF.

This sequence joins TRBV28 and TRBJ1-4; D not resolved. Deletions cut 6 bases from V and 8 bases from J, with 10 bases between. Germline V CDR1 and CDR2: MDHEN, SYDVKM. The CDR3 is made up of 12 amino acids. CDR3 nucleotide sequence: TGTGCCAGCAGCCAATTTCGAGAAAAACTGTTTTTT. The encoded protein is CASSQFREKLFF.

The chain links TRBV19 to TRBJ2-1; D ambiguous. Germline assignment: CDR1 LNHDA and CDR2 SQIVND (reference sequence). This CDR3 is 15 amino acids long. Trimming removed 1 base from V and 3 bases from J, with 10 bases in between. Here the CDR3 reads CASSIGQVSYNEQFF. CDR3 DNA sequence: TGTGCCAGTAGTATAGGTCAGGTGAGCTACAATGAGCAGTTCTTC.

This clone has a single count. The V call is TRBV2, the J call TRBJ2-1; TRBD2 agrees at 9 bases. Germline CDR1 SNHLY, CDR2 FYNNEI. There are 15 residues in the CDR3. The J segment lost 4 bases and the V segment lost 6 bases, leaving 7 bases of the junction unmatched. CDR3 sequence (DNA): TGTGCCAGCAGCTCAGAGCGGGGGGATTACAATGAGCAGTTCTTC. Protein sequence: CASSSERGDYNEQFF. The variable domain in full, completed from reference TRBV2 and TRBJ2-1, reads EPEVTQTPSHQVTQMGQEVILRCVPISNHLYFYWYRQILGQKVEFLVSFYNNEISEKSEIFDDQFSVERPDGSNFTLKIRSTKLEDSAMYFCASSSERGDYNEQFFGPGTRLTVL.